The 27 T cell receptor beta chains presented below share a single source sample, sequenced in a study of regulatory T cells in long-lasting Graves disease. Assembly of TCR beta libraries relied on iRepertoire HTBI primers together with Arm-PCR of CDR3 regions. Using its own MiXCR run on the multiplex PCR reads, TCRdb lists one record per CDR3 protein. The sample includes 450,000 to 600,000 distinct CDR3 sequences, about 13% of them seen just once. Time point defined: newly diagnosed GD, antithyroid drugs for less than 3 months. Researchers made the TCR library from RNA that was extracted from PBMCs. These records were also assigned to another study, of T cells in Graves' hyperthyroidism and ophthalmopathy.

Here the sequenced sample was peripheral blood mononuclear cells (PBMCs), taken at new diagnosis, from a patient treated with antithyroid drugs. All receptors come from a man younger than 40 with Graves disease.

This clonotype occurred many times. The chain employs TRBV27 and TRBJ1-1, with D perhaps matching TRBD1 (5 bases). Germline-derived CDR1 and CDR2 are MNHEY and SMNVEV (reference sequence). Trimming took 5 bases from V and 5 from J, leaving 21 bases between them. This CDR3 region has 16 residues. The CDR3 here is CASSPQVGVVRTEAFF. The DNA for the CDR3 is TGTGCCAGCAGTCCCCAAGTGGGGGTTGTTCGGACTGAAGCTTTCTTT.

This clonotype was counted many times. The chain links TRBV5-6 to TRBJ1-1; D ambiguous. This CDR3 spans 13 amino acids. The germline V gene encodes CDR1 SGHDT and CDR2 YYEEEE. V lost 2 bases and J lost 1, with 6 bases in between. The CDR3: CASSFFRNTEAFF. The CDR3, as DNA: TGTGCCAGCAGCTTCTTCAGGAACACTGAAGCTTTCTTT.

The chain couples TRBV15 to TRBJ1-3, with D hard to call. Trimming shortened V by 2 bases and J by 2 bases, and 10 bases separated the two germline ends. Germline CDR1 reads LNHNV; CDR2 reads YYDKDF (reference sequence). This CDR3 comprises 15 residues. CDR3 bases: TGTGCCACCAGCAGACATAGGACCGCTGGAAACACCATATATTTT. As protein: CATSRHRTAGNTIYF.

This clonotype was observed at least ten times. The CDR3 protein is CASSIFWGASGELFF. In DNA form, the CDR3 reads TGTGCCAGTAGTATATTCTGGGGGGCCTCCGGGGAGCTGTTTTTT. The chain employs TRBV19 and TRBJ2-2; the D gene could be TRBD1 or TRBD2 (6 bases each). Trimming pared 2 bases from V and 6 bases from J, leaving 13 bases between. The CDR3 has 15 amino acids. The germline V gene has CDR1 LNHDA and CDR2 SQIVND (reference sequence).

This clonotype was counted at least ten times. The CDR3 sequence is CSAKAGGLDEQFF. CDR3 bases: TGCAGTGCTAAAGCGGGAGGGTTGGATGAGCAGTTCTTC. The rearrangement uses TRBV20-1 and TRBJ2-1; 10 bases agree with TRBD2. V was pared by 4 bases and J by 8 bases, with 5 bases of the junction left unmatched. The CDR3 length is 13 residues. Germline V gene data show CDR1 as DFQATT and CDR2 as SNEGSKA (reference sequence).

This clonotype has a count of ten or more. The chain carries TRBV20-1 and TRBJ2-7; TRBD2 matches at 7 bases. Per the germline V gene, CDR1 is DFQATT and CDR2 is SNEGSKA (reference sequence). Trimming took 3 bases from V and 3 from J; bases not matched to a gene: 2. This CDR3 spans 12 amino acids. Here the CDR3 reads CSARRESYEQYF. The CDR3 nucleotides are TGCAGTGCTAGGCGGGAGAGCTACGAGCAGTACTTC.

V usage is TRBV14 and J usage is TRBJ2-2, with D perhaps TRBD2 (6 bases). This CDR3 is built from 19 residues. Germline V gene sequence: CDR1 SGHDN, CDR2 FVKESK. Between the trimmed V and J ends, which lost 4 bases and 7 bases, there was a span of 28 bases. For the CDR3, the DNA is TGTGCCAGCAGCCGGCGGTACGGAGGGCAACCTAGATATGGCGGGGAGCTGTTTTTT. As protein: CASSRRYGGQPRYGGELFF.

This clonotype has ten or more counts. A read error may produce the germline difference seen at one junction end. This rearrangement joins TRBV5-1 to TRBJ2-3; 12 bases are shared with TRBD2. CDR1 is SGHRS and CDR2 is YFSETQ in the germline V gene. There are 16 residues in the CDR3. This CDR3 is CASSSRLAGVEDTQYF. For the CDR3, the DNA is TGTGCCAGCAGCTCTAGACTAGCGGGAGTGGAAGATACGCAGTATTTT.

In this sample, this clonotype turned up many times. The chain carries TRBV5-5 and TRBJ2-1, with 9 bases matching TRBD2. J lost 8 bases, V lost 3 bases, and 12 bases had no gene match. Germline V gives CDR1 SGHKS, CDR2 YYEKEE (reference sequence). This CDR3 has 16 residues. The CDR3 DNA reads TGTGCCAGCAGCTCCTCGCTAGCGGGGCTGACGGATGAGCAGTTCTTC. Its protein product is CASSSSLAGLTDEQFF.

This clonotype was detected ten times or more. The chain is built from TRBV11-2 and TRBJ1-1, with 9 positions matching TRBD1. CDR3 length: 15 amino acids. J lost 1 base, V lost 5 bases, and 5 bases had no gene match. Germline-derived CDR1 and CDR2 are SGHAT and FQNNGV. CDR3 amino acids: CASSRDRVGNTEAFF. The CDR3 bases are TGTGCCAGCAGCCGGGACAGGGTCGGGAACACTGAAGCTTTCTTT.

Concerning this clonotype itself: A much larger clone lies a single base off, so this may be a read error. This rearrangement joins TRBV24-1 to TRBJ2-4; D possibly matches TRBD1 or TRBD2 (5 bases each). The CDR3 totals 16 residues. Trimming removed 0 bases at V and 13 bases at J, with 21 bases between. Germline values: CDR1 KGHDR, CDR2 SFDVKD. The CDR3 loop is CATSDLQAGSLDEQYF. As DNA, the CDR3 is TGTGCCACCAGTGATTTGCAGGCAGGGAGTCTAGATGAGCAGTACTTC.

Note on this clonotype: This may come from a read error, since a much larger clone is one base off. V is TRBV7-2 and J is TRBJ2-5; D gene ambiguous. Germline V gene lookup returns CDR1 SGHTA and CDR2 FQGNSA. The CDR3 is 17 amino acids. Trimming took 5 bases from V and 3 from J, leaving 22 bases between them. Here the CDR3 DNA reads TGTGCCAGCAGCCCCCGAAGGATGAGTGTCCTCAAAGAGACCCAGTACTTC. It is translated as CASSPRRMSVLKETQYF.

This clonotype was counted many times. This chain connects TRBV5-1 to TRBJ1-1, with D hard to call. Trimming took 0 bases from V and 4 from J, leaving 7 bases between them. The germline V gene encodes CDR1 SGHRS and CDR2 YFSETQ. This CDR3 spans 13 amino acids. Written as DNA, the CDR3 is TGCGCCAGCAGCTTGGGGTGGGGCACTGAAGCTTTCTTT. It specifies CASSLGWGTEAFF.

The chain combines TRBV7-9 with TRBJ1-2; the D gene is possibly TRBD1 (5 bases). V was trimmed by 6 bases and J by 4 bases, leaving 12 bases between them. Germline V CDR1 and CDR2: SEHNR, FQNEAQ (reference sequence). The CDR3 extends over 13 amino acids. The DNA of the CDR3 is TGTGCCAGCAGTCGAACTGACAGCTATGGCTACACCTTC. Protein product: CASSRTDSYGYTF. Filled out from reference TRBV7-9 and TRBJ1-2, the complete variable domain reads DTGVSQNPRHKITKRGQNVTFRCDPISEHNRLYWYRQTLGQGPEFLTYFQNEAQLEKSRLLSDRFSAERPKGSFSTLEIQRTEQGDSAMYLCASSRTDSYGYTFGSGTRLTVV.

In this sample, this clonotype turned up many times. This rearrangement joins TRBV12-3 or TRBV12-4 to TRBJ1-4; TRBD1 aligns across 8 bases. The CDR3 is 15 amino acids. Trimming at V came to 7 bases and at J to 6 bases, leaving 10 bases not matched to a gene. The CDR3 spells CASTPTGGIDEKLFF. The DNA for the CDR3 is TGTGCCAGCACCCCCACAGGGGGTATAGATGAAAAACTGTTTTTT.

This clonotype was observed many times. V and J are TRBV2 and TRBJ1-1; no definite D call. The V gene lost 1 base and the J gene lost 2 bases, with 8 bases spanning the gap. This CDR3 has 14 residues. Germline assignment: CDR1 SNHLY and CDR2 FYNNEI. CDR3 bases: TGTGCCAGCAGTGAAGAGGGCAGAAACACTGAAGCTTTCTTT. The encoded protein is CASSEEGRNTEAFF.

This clonotype has more than one count but fewer than ten. Germline is not matched at one junction end, which may reflect a read error. The chain recombines TRBV3-1 with TRBJ1-6; the D is unclear. The CDR3 extends over 15 amino acids. CDR1 and CDR2 (germline): LGHDT, YNNKEL (reference sequence). CDR3 sequence reads: CANSLEVRGNSPLHF. The CDR3 nucleotides are TGTGCCAACAGCCTGGAGGTTAGAGGAAATTCACCCCTCCACTTT. The whole variable domain, remainder taken from reference TRBV3-1 and TRBJ1-6, is DTAVSQTPKYLVTQMGNDKSIKCEQNLGHDTMYWYKQDSKKFLKIMFSYNNKELIINETVPNRFSPKSPDKAHLNLHINSLELGDSAVYFCANSLEVRGNSPLHFGNGTRLTVT.

This clonotype was seen repeatedly, ten times or more. CDR3 in DNA: TGTGCCAGCAGAGGGACAGGGGATGGCTACACCTTC. This gives the protein CASRGTGDGYTF. The chain joins TRBV12-3 or TRBV12-4 to TRBJ1-2, with TRBD1 matching over 10 bases. V was pared by 6 bases and J by 6 bases, with 1 base of the junction left unmatched. This CDR3 is built from 12 residues.

Ten or more counts support this clonotype. V usage is TRBV20-1 and J usage is TRBJ2-7; D is perhaps TRBD1 (5 bases). Per the germline V gene, CDR1 is DFQATT and CDR2 is SNEGSKA (reference sequence). Trimming removed 0 bases at V and 0 bases at J, with 9 bases between. CDR3 length: 14 amino acids. The CDR3 spells CSARDGTGSYEQYF. DNA of the CDR3: TGCAGTGCTAGAGATGGTACAGGCTCCTACGAGCAGTACTTC.

This clonotype was observed at least ten times. The gene calls are TRBV24-1 and TRBJ2-7, with 8 bases matching TRBD2. Germline lookup yields CDR1 KGHDR and CDR2 SFDVKD. The CDR3 length is 14 residues. J lost 5 bases, V lost 5 bases, and 7 bases had no gene match. The CDR3 loop reads CATSGSGSRDEQYF. The CDR3 coding sequence is TGTGCCACCAGTGGGAGCGGGAGTAGGGACGAGCAGTACTTC.

This clonotype came up many times. The rearrangement joins TRBV7-2 to TRBJ2-7; 8 nucleotides align to TRBD2. After removal of 1 base from V and 2 bases from J, the junction contained 4 bases not matched to a gene. CDR3 length: 15 amino acids. Germline values: CDR1 SGHTA, CDR2 FQGNSA. CDR3 sequence (DNA): TGTGCCAGCAGCTTAGGGGGACTAGTTCCCTACGAGCAGTACTTC. Its protein is CASSLGGLVPYEQYF.

This clonotype has a count of ten or more. V usage is TRBV3-1 and J usage is TRBJ2-2, with unresolved D. Germline CDR1 and CDR2: LGHDT and YNNKEL (reference sequence). The CDR3 is 14 residues long. Trimming took 3 bases from V and 4 from J, leaving 9 bases between them. CDR3 nucleotide sequence: TGTGCCAGCAGCCAGAAGGCTTTCACCGGGGAGCTGTTTTTT. It is translated as CASSQKAFTGELFF.

This clonotype was counted ten times or more. V gene TRBV18 combines with J gene TRBJ1-1; D ambiguous. Trimming left V 6 bases short and J 3 bases short, with 11 bases between. The CDR3 sequence is 13 residues long. Germline CDR1 reads KGHSH; CDR2 reads LQKENI. CDR3 nucleotides: TGTGCCAGCTCTGTTGACGGGCACACTGAAGCTTTCTTT. This codes for CASSVDGHTEAFF. Based on the CDR3 plus reference TRBV18 and TRBJ1-1, the full variable domain is NAGVMQNPRHLVRRRGQEARLRCSPMKGHSHVYWYRQLPEEGLKFMVYLQKENIIDESGMPKERFSAEFPKEGPSILRIQQVVRGDSAAYFCASSVDGHTEAFFGQGTRLTVV.

This sequence joins TRBV20-1 and TRBJ2-5; 10 bases align to TRBD1. The ends lost 3 bases at V and 5 bases at J; junction bases unmatched: 6. CDR1 and CDR2 from the germline V gene are DFQATT and SNEGSKA (reference sequence). The CDR3 runs to 14 residues. Here the CDR3 DNA reads TGCAGTGCTAGGGCCGGGACAGGGGAGGAGACCCAGTACTTC. Its translation: CSARAGTGEETQYF.

This clonotype was seen repeatedly, ten times or more. V and J are TRBV2 and TRBJ2-5; no clear D gene. CDR1 and CDR2 (germline): SNHLY, FYNNEI. This CDR3 contains 16 residues. Trimming shortened V by 2 bases and J by 5 bases, and 18 bases separated the two germline ends. The CDR3 here is CASSELSVYPWETQYF. DNA for the CDR3: TGTGCCAGCAGTGAACTCTCAGTTTATCCTTGGGAGACCCAGTACTTC.

This clonotype was counted many times. Because the CDR3's place on the DNA is in doubt, the DNA is left out and the CDR3 is given as listed by TCRdb. The genes are TRBV5-1 and TRBJ2-1; the D call in the table, TRBD1, was not verified against the DNA. Inclusive of both ends, the CDR3 amounts to 16 amino acids. Germline-derived CDR1 and CDR2 are SGHRS and YFSETQ. CDR3: CASSFGAGTGVLEQFF.

Remarks on this clonotype: Since a much larger clone is just one base distant, this may be a read error. The chain couples TRBV6-1 to TRBJ1-2, with a weak D call TRBD1 (5 bases). CDR3 size: 14 residues. CDR1 is MNHNS, CDR2 SASEGT, per germline. Deletions cut 7 bases from V and 4 bases from J, with 16 bases between. The CDR3 reads CASIQSGGFYGYTF. In DNA, the CDR3 is TGTGCCAGCATACAGTCGGGGGGGTTCTATGGCTACACCTTC.